This TCR beta chain was identified in a study of human T cells and chemical hapten exposure. In the authors' methods: The number of TCRs in each sample had a median of about 96,000 and spanned about 23,224 to 690,600. TCRdb re-called the RACE reads with MiXCR, one entry per CDR3 protein. The V and J calls come from TCRdb's annotation, not from the publication. The data show about 130,000 distinct CDR3 sequences, with about 9% seen just once and 1.5% to 2% held by the top ten. This clonotype was picked up many times. Time point specified: healthy volunteer bleed at 2 weeks. Total RNA was isolated from whole blood that had not been fractionated. Germline lookup yields CDR1 SGHTA and CDR2 FQGNSA. Trimming took off 5 bases at V and 8 bases at J, with 12 bases between the two ends. CDR3 size: 12 residues.

The rearrangement uses TRBV7-2 and TRBJ1-2; weak D call: TRBD1 (5 bases). Sequencing was performed on whole blood. The source is a male donor in good health. Some clones in this sample may be carry-over from other donors' samples. CDR3 nucleotides: TGTGCCAGCAGCCCGGTTGGGGGAGGCTACACCTTC. Protein product: CASSPVGGGYTF.